This T cell receptor (beta chain) derives from a study of technical replicates of blood from a few donors (dated by TCRdb to 2016 to 2017). The CDR1 and CDR2 encoded by the germline V gene are MNHEY and SVGAGI. The CDR3 starts with the cysteine, ends with the phenylalanine, and has 14 residues. CDR3 DNA is the only sequence kept; it has 42 bases, read in frame from the first base. The V and J ends are trimmed by 3 bases and 1 base, leaving 7 bases between them. The library was built by means of the immunoSEQ multiplex PCR assay. TCRdb stores this immuneACCESS table with in-frame sequences only. Part of the clones is absent; in the studies checked, under half of the shortfall reflects unresolved V genes, and no reason is known for the rest. This sample is represented by roughly 80,000 clones; about 92% of them were singletons. The ten top clones hold approximately 0.45% of the sample. In the case of this clone: Its antigen target is currently unknown. No much larger clonotype is one base removed from it; base qualities were not supplied.

The receptor was derived from a human donor in good health. The chain uses TRBV6-5 and TRBJ2-1, with an unclear D gene assignment. The sequencing input was T cells isolated from PBMCs. The CDR3 region reads CASSYGPSYNEQFF. The base sequence is TGTGCCAGCAGTTATGGGCCTTCCTACAATGAGCAGTTCTTC.